These 20 T cell receptor beta chains were all obtained from the same sample, sequenced in a study of regulatory T cells in long-lasting Graves disease. Arm-PCR with iRepertoire HTBI primers amplified the CDR3 regions for these TCR beta libraries. TCRdb independently ran MiXCR on the multiplex PCR reads; one entry per CDR3 protein. The sample lists 350,000 to 450,000 distinct CDR3 sequences, 20% to 25% occurring once. The sample's time point: persistent/refractory GD, antithyroid drugs over 5 years with positive TRAb. Scientists built the TCR library using RNA that was extracted from PBMCs. This specimen was peripheral blood mononuclear cells (PBMCs), taken when the disease was refractory, from a patient treated with antithyroid drugs. Every receptor here comes from a woman in her thirties or forties with Graves disease.

Regarding this clonotype: An end of the junction differs from the germline gene, which may be a read error. The rearrangement links TRBV28 to TRBJ2-7; maybe TRBD2 (6 bases). CDR3 length: 14 amino acids. Germline-derived CDR1 and CDR2 are MDHEN and SYDVKM. CDR3 residues: CARSSTGLSYEQYF. CDR3 DNA sequence: TGTGCCCGCAGTTCCACGGGACTCTCCTACGAGCAGTACTTC.

The J gene is TRBJ1-4, the V gene TRBV27; TRBD1 agrees at 7 bases. The V and J ends lost 6 bases and 8 bases, in that order; junction bases with no gene match: 12. The CDR3 spans 15 residues. Germline loops: CDR1 MNHEY, CDR2 SMNVEV (reference sequence). The CDR3 nucleotides are TGTGCCAGCAGCCCTTTCTGGGACAGCTACGAAAAACTGTTTTTT. It specifies CASSPFWDSYEKLFF.

The chain has TRBV20-1 and TRBJ2-3, with 10 bases aligning to TRBD1. Germline CDR1 DFQATT, CDR2 SNEGSKA (reference sequence). This CDR3 region has 14 residues. The J segment lost 6 bases and the V segment lost 3 bases, leaving 6 bases of the junction unmatched. CDR3 coding DNA: TGCAGTGCTAGGGACAGGGGGTGGTCGGATACGCAGTATTTT. As protein: CSARDRGWSDTQYF.

This clonotype appeared a few times. This chain connects TRBV14 to TRBJ1-1, with D uncertain. Germline values: CDR1 SGHDN, CDR2 FVKESK. This CDR3 spans 14 amino acids. V was clipped by 1 base and J by 1 base, with 7 bases between them. The CDR3 here is CASSQAPPNTEAFF. For the CDR3, the DNA is TGTGCCAGCAGCCAAGCGCCTCCGAACACTGAAGCTTTCTTT.

This sequence joins TRBV6-1 and TRBJ2-5, with no clear D. The germline V and J ends were trimmed by 4 bases and 0 bases, with 9 bases remaining between them. Germline lookup yields CDR1 MNHNS and CDR2 SASEGT. The CDR3 runs to 14 residues. DNA for the CDR3: TGTGCCAGCAGTGGGGCAGATTACCAAGAGACCCAGTACTTC. Its translation: CASSGADYQETQYF.

There are a few counts of this clonotype. The V gene is TRBV9, the J gene TRBJ1-6; D unclear. Germline V gene data show CDR1 as SGDLS and CDR2 as YYNGEE. The CDR3 length is 18 residues. V was trimmed by 0 bases and J by 10 bases, leaving 23 bases between them. CDR3 in amino acids: CASSVVSPLPGSGSPLHF. The CDR3 DNA follows: TGTGCCAGCAGCGTAGTGTCTCCCCTGCCGGGCAGCGGCTCACCCCTCCACTTT.

This clonotype occurred many times. The CDR3 sequence is CASSVVGPGEQYF. The CDR3 bases are TGTGCCAGCAGTGTGGTGGGCCCGGGAGAGCAGTACTTC. V gene TRBV2 combines with J gene TRBJ2-7; D is perhaps TRBD2 (5 bases). Germline lookup yields CDR1 SNHLY and CDR2 FYNNEI. Trimming removed 4 bases from V and 7 bases from J, with 14 bases in between. The CDR3 length is 13 residues.

The chain is built from TRBV5-1 and TRBJ1-1; maybe TRBD1 (5 bases). CDR3 length: 14 amino acids. V gave up 4 bases and J gave up 8 bases, with 18 bases separating them. Germline CDR1 is SGHRS and CDR2 is YFSETQ. The CDR3 is CASSGRRDREEAFF. CDR3 coding DNA: TGCGCCAGCAGCGGGCGGCGGGACCGAGAAGAAGCTTTCTTT.

There are many counts of this clonotype. J is TRBJ1-5 and V is TRBV6-1, with D uncertain. V was pared by 7 bases and J by 7 bases, with 11 bases between. The CDR3 covers 12 residues. In germline, CDR1 is MNHNS, CDR2 SASEGT. The CDR3 bases are TGTGCCAGCATGGCCGGAGGACAGCCCCAGCATTTT. Residues: CASMAGGQPQHF.

The CDR3 DNA reads as TGCGCCAGCAGGCGCCCTACGGACAGGGGGCTTAACACTGAAGCTTTCTTT. Protein: CASRRPTDRGLNTEAFF. This chain uses TRBV5-1 with TRBJ1-1, with 11 bases matching TRBD1. The J segment lost 2 bases and the V segment lost 5 bases, leaving 11 bases of the junction unmatched. This CDR3 is 17 amino acids long. Looked up from germline, CDR1 is SGHRS and CDR2 is YFSETQ.

In regard to this clonotype: This could be a read error, since a much larger clone is one nucleotide away. The chain is built from TRBV27 and TRBJ2-7, with D possibly TRBD1 on 5 matching bases. The CDR3 is 13 residues long. Germline lookup yields CDR1 MNHEY and CDR2 SMNVEV (reference sequence). CDR3 loop: CASRPGSKNEQHF. For the CDR3, the DNA is TGTGCCAGCAGGCCAGGGTCGAAGAACGAGCAGCACTTC.

The sample holds many counts of this clonotype. The gene calls are TRBV28 and TRBJ1-4; D remains ambiguous. Germline CDR1 reads MDHEN; CDR2 reads SYDVKM. The CDR3 is 17 amino acids. Trimming removed 4 bases at V and 8 bases at J, with 23 bases between. The CDR3: CASSSSLDVPFEEKLFF. The CDR3 bases are TGTGCCAGCAGTTCCTCACTAGACGTACCATTCGAGGAAAAACTGTTTTTT.

V and J are TRBV5-1 and TRBJ2-2; tentatively, D is TRBD2 (5 bases). The germline V and J ends were trimmed by 2 bases and 8 bases, with 7 bases remaining between them. The CDR3 extends over 12 amino acids. Germline V lookup: CDR1 SGHRS, CDR2 YFSETQ. The CDR3 nucleotides are TGCGCCAGCAGCTTCATAGCGGGGGAGCTGTTTTTT. This translates into CASSFIAGELFF.

This clonotype occurred many times. Sequence at one end of the junction differs from germline and may be a read error. The rearrangement links TRBV6-1 to TRBJ2-7; no definite D call. CDR1 and CDR2 (germline): MNHNS, SASEGT. This CDR3 has 16 amino acids. The CDR3 protein is CASSDQGAKYSDEQYF. In DNA, the CDR3 is TGTGCCAGCAGTGACCAAGGAGCGAAATACTCCGACGAGCAGTACTTC.

A word on this clonotype: The conserved final phenylalanine or tryptophan is absent from the CDR3, which likely points to a read error. Here the CDR3 reads CASTKTTATNEKLFS. Here the CDR3 DNA reads TGTGCCAGCACGAAGACGACAGCAACTAATGAAAAACTGTTTTCT. V usage is TRBV6-4 and J usage is TRBJ1-4; TRBD1 might be the D (5 bases). Per germline, CDR1 MRHNA and CDR2 SNTAGT. The CDR3 totals 15 residues. Trimming pared 7 bases from V and 0 bases from J, leaving 12 bases between.

This clonotype was seen a few times. This chain connects TRBV19 to TRBJ2-7; 11 bases are a match to TRBD2. Germline V lookup: CDR1 LNHDA, CDR2 SQIVND (reference sequence). The V gene end was trimmed by 3 bases and the J gene end by 3 bases; junction bases not matched to a gene: 1. This CDR3 comprises 14 residues. The CDR3 here is CASSMGTSGYEQYF. The DNA of the CDR3 is TGTGCCAGTAGTATGGGGACTAGCGGCTACGAGCAGTACTTC.

In this sample, this clonotype turned up many times. The rearrangement links TRBV10-3 to TRBJ2-7; D is perhaps TRBD2 (5 bases). There are 12 residues in the CDR3. Germline-derived CDR1 and CDR2 are ENHRY and SYGVKD. Trimming left V 3 bases short and J 6 bases short, with 9 bases between. The CDR3 sequence is CAISDRGSEQYF. CDR3 bases: TGTGCCATCAGTGACCGAGGGAGCGAGCAGTACTTC.

This clonotype was picked up many times. The V call is TRBV28, the J call TRBJ2-7; D not certain. Germline V gene lookup returns CDR1 MDHEN and CDR2 SYDVKM. The CDR3 contains 16 residues. With 2 bases removed from V and 0 bases from J, the gap between germline ends came to 14 bases. DNA of the CDR3: TGTGCCAGCAGTTTACTTTATAGCCTCAGCTCCTACGAGCAGTACTTC. Translating gives CASSLLYSLSSYEQYF.

This clonotype was detected ten times or more. The chain links TRBV28 to TRBJ2-2, with 13 bases that match TRBD2. Trimming removed 5 bases from V and 3 bases from J; junction bases left unmatched: 0. Germline CDR1 reads MDHEN; CDR2 reads SYDVKM. The CDR3 has 15 residues. CDR3 loop: CASSGLAGDTGELFF. The CDR3, as DNA: TGTGCCAGCAGTGGACTAGCGGGAGACACCGGGGAGCTGTTTTTT.

This clonotype has a count of ten or more. The chain uses TRBV10-1 and TRBJ1-6; the D is unclear. The germline V and J ends were trimmed by 1 base and 6 bases, with 10 bases remaining between them. The CDR3 spans 15 residues. CDR1 WNHNN and CDR2 SYGVQD come from the germline V gene (reference sequence). The DNA of the CDR3 is TGCGCCAGCAGTGAGTTGACCGGACCTAATTCACCCCTCCACTTT. It yields the protein CASSELTGPNSPLHF.